This T cell receptor beta chain was sequenced for a study of control samples from healthy donors and cancer patients. The sample holds a few counts of this clone. Libraries were prepared by immunoSEQ multiplex PCR; TCRdb keeps only in-frame clonotypes and omits some of them. The table has 110,000 or so clones, roughly 90% seen once. Trimming left V 4 bases short and J 7 bases short, with 13 bases between. The CDR3 loop spans 13 amino acids. Germline V gene lookup returns CDR1 SGHVS and CDR2 FQNEAQ. The sample was blood. The chain recombines TRBV7-8 with TRBJ1-2, with D possibly being TRBD1 (5 bases). The TCR sequence derives from a man aged 45-65 years in good health. The chain's CDR3 is CASSSQGGSGYTF. The CDR3 coding sequence is TGTGCCAGCAGCTCCCAGGGCGGGAGTGGCTACACCTTC.